These 3 T cell receptor beta chains were sequenced from one sample in a study of blood T cell repertoires in COVID-19. Sequencing was performed with immunoSEQ multiplex PCR; in TCRdb, only in-frame clones are kept and a portion is missing. Among roughly 140,000 clones listed, approximately 80% were seen once. Input material: peripheral blood. These receptor sequences come from a human donor in a cohort sampled during active COVID-19.

V gene TRBV5-6 combines with J gene TRBJ1-4; the D gene is possibly TRBD1 (5 bases). V lost 4 bases and J 4 bases, leaving 11 bases between the germline ends. In germline, CDR1 is SGHDT, CDR2 YYEEEE. CDR3 length equals 14 residues. DNA of the CDR3: TGTGCCAGCAGCACGCGGGGGAATAATGAAAAACTGTTTTTT. This codes for CASSTRGNNEKLFF. Full variable domain (outside the CDR3, taken from reference TRBV5-6 and TRBJ1-4): DAGVTQSPTHLIKTRGQQVTLRCSPKSGHDTVSWYQQALGQGPQFIFQYYEEEERQRGNFPDRFSGHQFPNYSSELNVNALLLGDSALYLCASSTRGNNEKLFFGSGTQLSVL.

Remarks on this clone: At one end, the junction sequence differs from germline, possibly due to a read error. This chain connects TRBV11-2 to TRBJ1-4, with D unresolved. CDR1 and CDR2 from the germline V gene are SGHAT and FQNNGV. The CDR3 sequence is 15 residues long. The CDR3 sequence: CASSVDGISNEKLFF. The CDR3 region has the DNA TGTGCCAGCAGCGTAGACGGTATTTCGAATGAAAAACTGTTTTTT.

This clone was counted between two and nine times. This chain uses TRBV5-1 with TRBJ1-4; D call uncertain. The V and J ends lost 0 bases and 7 bases respectively, with 13 bases between them. This CDR3 region has 15 residues. Germline CDR1 and CDR2: SGHRS and YFSETQ. The CDR3 sequence is CASSLVAAGSEKLFF. In nucleotides, the CDR3 is TGCGCCAGCAGCTTGGTGGCTGCGGGGAGTGAAAAACTGTTTTTT. The complete variable domain, with remaining parts taken from reference TRBV5-1 and TRBJ1-4, reads KAGVTQTPRYLIKTRGQQVTLSCSPISGHRSVSWYQQTPGQGLQFLFEYFSETQRNKGNFPGRFSGRQFSNSRSEMNVSTLELGDSALYLCASSLVAAGSEKLFFGSGTQLSVL.